These 9 T cell receptor beta chains were sequenced from one sample in a study of CD8 T cells in Susac syndrome (dated by TCRdb to the late 2010s). Libraries came from the immunoSEQ multiplex PCR assay. RNA was extracted using the RNeasy kit, and roughly 0.5 to 1 microgram was reverse transcribed with random hexamers. The public reads were reprocessed in TCRdb via fastp at Q25 and MiXCR, keeping in-frame beta chains. Identical CDR3 proteins give one entry, which carries the most common genes and DNA. The sample table lists roughly 110,000 distinct CDR3 sequences, about nine tenths of them with a count of one. 0.11% to 0.15% of the sample is in the top ten clones. Sequenced material: CD4+ T cells from PBMCs. These receptors originate from a human donor in good health.

The chain is built from TRBV12-3 or TRBV12-4 and TRBJ2-5; D tentatively fits TRBD1 or TRBD2 (5 bases each). V was trimmed by 7 bases and J by 0 bases, leaving 9 bases between them. CDR3 length equals 13 residues. CDR3 DNA sequence: TGTGCCAGCACCGGGACGTACCAAGAGACCCAGTACTTC. It is translated as CASTGTYQETQYF.

CDR3 nucleotide sequence: TGTGCCAGCAGCCGATTGCGACCGGGACAGGGAAGGAACGAGCAGTACTTC. This gives the protein CASSRLRPGQGRNEQYF. This chain uses TRBV7-2 with TRBJ2-7; 9 bases map to TRBD1. Per the germline V gene, CDR1 is SGHTA and CDR2 is FQGNSA. This CDR3 is 17 amino acids long. Trimming at V came to 5 bases and at J to 5 bases, leaving 16 bases not matched to a gene.

The chain combines TRBV5-1 with TRBJ2-3, with unresolved D. Trimming took 6 bases from V and 2 from J, leaving 4 bases between them. CDR3 length: 11 residues. Per the germline V gene, CDR1 is SGHRS and CDR2 is YFSETQ. For the CDR3, the DNA is TGCGCCAGCACCAACACAGATACGCAGTATTTT. Protein product: CASTNTDTQYF.

CDR3 nucleotides: TGTGCCAGCAACGGGGCCGGTGAGCAGTTCTTC. Protein product: CASNGAGEQFF. The rearrangement links TRBV6-5 to TRBJ2-1; the D call may be TRBD1 or TRBD2 (5 bases each). Per germline, CDR1 MNHEY and CDR2 SVGAGI. The CDR3 spans 11 residues. V lost 7 bases and J lost 9, with 10 bases in between.

The J gene is TRBJ2-7, the V gene TRBV7-2; D is unresolved. The V gene's germline CDR1 is SGHTA and CDR2 FQGNSA. Trimming took 5 bases from V and 9 from J, leaving 11 bases between them. There are 11 residues in the CDR3. The CDR3 DNA is TGTGCCAGCAGCGGACGGTTCGCGCAGTACTTC. Translating gives CASSGRFAQYF.

The rearrangement joins TRBV20-1 to TRBJ2-1; TRBD1 matches 7 bases. V lost 4 bases, J lost 7 bases, and 13 bases stayed unmatched. Germline loops: CDR1 DFQATT, CDR2 SNEGSKA (reference sequence). CDR3 length: 15 amino acids. The CDR3 spells CSATDRVSNENEQFF. In DNA, the CDR3 is TGCAGTGCTACCGACAGGGTTTCTAATGAGAATGAGCAGTTCTTC.

The V gene is TRBV7-2, the J gene TRBJ2-1; 8 bases line up with TRBD2. Trimming removed 1 base from V and 9 bases from J; junction bases left unmatched: 8. The CDR3 has 15 amino acids. CDR1 is SGHTA and CDR2 is FQGNSA in the germline V gene. DNA for the CDR3: TGTGCCAGCAGCTTAGACTCCGGGACTAGGACTGAGCAGTTCTTC. Translation: CASSLDSGTRTEQFF.

V and J are TRBV11-2 and TRBJ1-3; D is undetermined. V shed 2 bases and J shed 0 bases, with 8 bases lying between them. Germline CDR1 and CDR2: SGHAT and FQNNGV. This CDR3 is built from 15 residues. CDR3 DNA: TGTGCCAGCAGCTTAATGGCAAACTCTGGAAACACCATATATTTT. Its translation: CASSLMANSGNTIYF.

This clonotype was seen only a few times. The chain recombines TRBV3-1 with TRBJ2-2, with D tentatively TRBD2 (6 bases). The CDR3 loop spans 16 amino acids. Trimming stripped 3 bases from V and 2 bases from J, with 13 bases between. Germline values: CDR1 LGHDT, CDR2 YNNKEL (reference sequence). DNA of the CDR3: TGTGCCAGCAGCCATTGGGACGGGGGAAACACCGGGGAGCTGTTTTTT. Protein product: CASSHWDGGNTGELFF.